This T cell receptor (beta chain) was recovered during a study of cytomegalovirus exposure and HLA in healthy donors. General observations from the study: Analyzed later, association rates of TCRs varied across HLA loci, with DRB1 most and HLA-C fewest. Across donors, most TCRs were seen rarely, yet some public ones were widespread.

13 Jbeta primers and 60 Vbeta primers were used for the PCR. In the study's own analysis: Unique TCR beta chains totaled roughly 80 million in a later count, with some 10 million of them shared. Measured with immunoSEQ multiplex PCR; TCRdb has only the in-frame clones, and not every one. The DNA was the basis for D and trimming; V, J and clone size are from that table. Altogether 100,000 to 150,000 clones are present, around 85% being singletons, with the ten largest covering approximately 4%. Germline V gene lookup returns CDR1 LGHNA and CDR2 YNFKEQ. V shed 3 bases and J 6 bases; nucleotides not matched to a gene: 6. The CDR3 covers 15 residues. This clone has a handful of counts. No antigen is known for it.

The TCR was taken from a man aged 18 to 29 in good health and CMV-seropositive. Specimen: PBMCs. The chain recombines TRBV4-2 with TRBJ2-2, with 8 bases lining up with TRBD1. The CDR3 region is CASSHLDRVAGELFF. As DNA, the CDR3 is TGTGCCAGCAGCCACCTGGACAGGGTGGCCGGGGAGCTGTTTTTT.